This T cell receptor beta chain was identified in a study of T cells after yellow fever vaccination (dated by TCRdb to about 2019). For context, the study as a whole: Libraries from fractions with low cell numbers were prepared with the SMART-Seq v4 Ultra Low Input RNA kit. Bulk PBMC replicates and cell subsets were isolated from blood drawn at multiple timepoints before and after both primary and secondary immunization. To follow T-cell clones before and after both primary and booster YFV17D yellow fever vaccination, bulk TCR alpha and beta repertoires underwent longitudinal sequencing. Two healthy male donors, one aged 18 to 30 and one aged 30 to 40 years, were included in the cohort.

The paper's findings and limits, for the study overall: Computational filtering was required because FACS-sorted repertoires could contain abundant contaminating clonotypes from the bulk population. Most clones expanded after primary vaccination (almost 97% of CD4 and 80% to 90% of CD8) were re-detected after the booster, suggesting that broad memory maintenance occurred. A small share of clonotypes was detected in both CD4 and CD8 compartments, with the overlap likely arising from convergent recombination. Because only a couple of donors were included in the study, the extent to which the findings can be generalized is limited. Compared with the primary T-cell response, the secondary T-cell response was weaker but faster, peaking on day 5 rather than day 15.

Based on the germline V gene (reference sequence), the CDR1 and CDR2 sequences are DFQATT and SNEGSKA. The CDR3 measures 14 amino acids from cysteine to phenylalanine. Only the CDR3 DNA stays, 42 bases, in frame from base 1. Trimming removed 3 bases from V and 8 bases from J, leaving 17 bases between the germline ends. Notes on this clonotype: Its antigen target is currently unknown. Base qualities were left out, and no much larger clone turns up one base away.

This specimen's treatment or condition label, interpreted: live attenuated yellow fever vaccine strain. At each blood-draw timepoint, two biological replicates of bulk PBMCs were obtained. PBMCs were isolated from peripheral blood using a standard Ficoll-Paque protocol. TriZol was used to extract RNA from bulk PBMCs, from CD4 and CD8 fractions, and from dextramer-positive and dextramer-negative fractions. Synthesis of TCR cDNA relied on 5'RACE template switching, a step that introduced a universal primer site along with unique molecular identifiers. Priming of cDNA synthesis was performed from both the TCR alpha and TCR beta constant segments. Libraries were amplified in two PCR steps, with sample barcodes and sequencing adapters added in the second step. Libraries were sequenced on Illumina HiSeq 2500 (2x100 bp) or NovaSeq (2x150 bp). As for the original processing: MIGEC was used to demultiplex reads and collapse the reads into UMI consensus sequences, and MiXCR was used for V(D)J alignment. Using edgeR on replicate PBMC samples, clonotypes were called vaccine-responding if FDR was below 0.01 and the log2 fold change was above 5 up to day 15. CD4 or CD8 identity was assigned to each bulk clonotype according to whether the clonotype was present at higher abundance in the sequenced CD4 repertoire or the sequenced CD8 repertoire. TCRdb ran its own pipeline on the public reads, namely fastp trimming at Q25 and MiXCR clone calling, and kept in-frame beta chains. CDR3 protein sequences are deduplicated, and each keeps its most common genes and DNA. The V and J calls were determined by TCRdb, not by the authors. The sample table records about 360,000 distinct CDR3 sequences; over 5% of these occur just once. The ten largest make up approximately 15% of the sample.

The receptor chain draws on TRBV20-1 and TRBJ2-1; the best D guess is TRBD1, with 6 bases matching. This clonotype originated in a young man who received the YFV17D yellow fever vaccine. The sequenced sample was PBMCs, obtained 5 days after the yellow fever booster vaccination. The CDR3 is CSARGGFGGYEQFF. The DNA is TGCAGTGCTAGGGGCGGATTTGGGGGCTATGAGCAGTTCTTC.